Below, 5 T cell receptor beta chains from the same sample are listed, as sequenced in a study of pediatric ulcerative colitis. Clones were sequenced by immunoSEQ multiplex PCR, and TCRdb holds only the in-frame ones, with some missing. The table includes tens of thousands of clones, approximately 87% detected once. Sequencing was carried out using blood. These receptors came from a girl under 18 with moderate ulcerative colitis.

The J gene is TRBJ1-5, the V gene TRBV28; 7 positions match TRBD1. J lost 5 bases, V lost 6 bases, and 4 bases had no gene match. CDR3 length: 13 residues. Per germline, CDR1 MDHEN and CDR2 SYDVKM. CDR3 DNA sequence: TGTGCCAGCAGGGGACAGTCCTATCAGCCCCAGCATTTT. Amino acids: CASRGQSYQPQHF. Based on the CDR3 plus reference TRBV28 and TRBJ1-5, the full variable domain is DVKVTQSSRYLVKRTGEKVFLECVQDMDHENMFWYRQDPGLGLRLIYFSYDVKMKEKGDIPEGYSVSREKKERFSLILESASTNQTSMYLCASRGQSYQPQHFGDGTRLSIL.

CDR3 sequence: CASSDTRLREKLFF. CDR3 coding DNA: TGTGCCAGCAGTGACACAAGACTGCGTGAAAAACTGTTTTTT. The V gene is TRBV6-5, the J gene TRBJ1-4; D is undetermined. The V and J ends lost 5 bases and 7 bases respectively, with 14 bases between them. The germline V gene encodes CDR1 MNHEY and CDR2 SVGAGI. The CDR3 covers 14 residues.

The chain is built from TRBV28 and TRBJ2-7; possibly TRBD1 for D (6 bases). The V gene lost 5 bases and the J gene lost 4 bases, with 21 bases spanning the gap. The CDR3 consists of 16 residues. Germline-derived CDR1 and CDR2 are MDHEN and SYDVKM. In DNA form, the CDR3 reads TGTGCCAGCAGTGGGACCGGGACACGATTACTTTACGAGCAGTACTTC. Translating gives CASSGTGTRLLYEQYF.

Only a few counts were recorded for this clone. The V gene is TRBV10-3, the J gene TRBJ1-2, with 10 bases aligning to TRBD1. Unmatched junction bases numbered 7, after V lost 10 bases and J lost 8 bases. CDR1 and CDR2 from the germline V gene are ENHRY and SYGVKD. The CDR3 is made up of 12 amino acids. CDR3 nucleotide sequence: TGTGCCACCCTTGGGACAGGGGACGGCTACACCTTC. Protein product: CATLGTGDGYTF.

The gene calls are TRBV6-5 and TRBJ1-1; D might be TRBD1 (6 bases). In germline, CDR1 is MNHEY, CDR2 SVGAGI. The V end was cut by 2 bases, the J end by 4 bases, with 17 bases between. CDR3 length equals 16 residues. CDR3 coding DNA: TGTGCCAGCAGTTACGAATCTCAGGGGCCGAGCACTGAAGCTTTCTTT. Protein: CASSYESQGPSTEAFF.